The clone carrying this T cell receptor beta chain was counted between two and nine times. Antigen specificity is unknown. Total RNA, at least 5 micrograms per sample, came from PBMCs. The data were taken from a study of blood T cells in healthy people across ages. The ends were cut back, 0 bases at V and 9 bases at J, with 13 bases in the middle. Germline CDR1 is SGDLS and CDR2 is YYNGEE. This CDR3 spans 14 amino acids. Whole-study findings and limits: From one million sequenced T cells, diversity estimates were lower bounds.

Primers used in a second PCR of about 7 to 12 cycles were a sample-barcoded 5' primer and a J-beta primer mix. TCRdb processed the 5' RACE reads anew with MiXCR; each CDR3 protein has one entry. The data contain 700,000 to 900,000 distinct CDR3 sequences, about 55% of them singletons. The rearrangement links TRBV9 to TRBJ2-1; D unclear. The sequenced sample consisted of blood. The receptor's source is a man older than 75 in good health. DNA of the CDR3: TGTGCCAGCAGCGTAGTAGGCACCCAAAGTGAGCAGTTCTTC. Translated, it gives CASSVVGTQSEQFF.